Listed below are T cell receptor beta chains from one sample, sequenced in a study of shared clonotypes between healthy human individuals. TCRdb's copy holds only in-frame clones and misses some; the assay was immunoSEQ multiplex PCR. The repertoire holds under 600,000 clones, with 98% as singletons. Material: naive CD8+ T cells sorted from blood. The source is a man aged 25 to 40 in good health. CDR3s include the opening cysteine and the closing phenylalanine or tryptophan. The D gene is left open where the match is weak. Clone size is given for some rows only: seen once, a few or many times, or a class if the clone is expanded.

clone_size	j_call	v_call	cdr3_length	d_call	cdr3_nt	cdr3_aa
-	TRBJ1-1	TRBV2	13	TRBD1	TGTGCCAGCATGGACAGGACGAACACTGAAGCTTTCTTT	CASMDRTNTEAFF
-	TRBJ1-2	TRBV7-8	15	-	TGTGCCAGCAGACCAACAGGGCCTATCGGCTATGGCTACACCTTC	CASRPTGPIGYGYTF
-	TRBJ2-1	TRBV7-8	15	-	TGTGCCAGCAGCCTCGTCAGGGGGGCCTACAATGAGCAGTTCTTC	CASSLVRGAYNEQFF
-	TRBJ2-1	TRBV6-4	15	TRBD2	TGTGCCAGCAGTGAAGGGCTAGCGGGACAGTATGAGCAGTTCTTC	CASSEGLAGQYEQFF
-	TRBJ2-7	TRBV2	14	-	TGTGCCAGCAGTGATTATGGGGAGCTCTACGAGCAGTACTTC	CASSDYGELYEQYF
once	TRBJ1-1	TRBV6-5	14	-	TGTGCCAGCAGTTACGGCGGGGGAGGTTCTGAAGCTTTCTTT	CASSYGGGGSEAFF
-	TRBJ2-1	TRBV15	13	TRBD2	TGTGCCACCCGACTAGCGGGCCACAATGAGCAGTTCTTC	CATRLAGHNEQFF
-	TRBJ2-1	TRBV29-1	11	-	TGCAGCGGAGGACTACTAAATGAGCAGTTCTTC	CSGGLLNEQFF
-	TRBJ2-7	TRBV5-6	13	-	TGTGCCAGCAGCTTGGCCAGCATCTACGAGCAGTACTTC	CASSLASIYEQYF
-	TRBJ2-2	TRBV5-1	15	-	TGCGCCAGCAGCTTGGCCTCAGGAGGGGCCGGGGAGCTGTTTTTT	CASSLASGGAGELFF
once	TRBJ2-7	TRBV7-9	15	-	TGTGCCAGCAGCTCCCAGGGCAGGGGATACAACGAGCAGTACTTC	CASSSQGRGYNEQYF
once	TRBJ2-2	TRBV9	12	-	TGTGCCAGCAGAGCCTCCACCGGGGAGCTGTTTTTT	CASRASTGELFF
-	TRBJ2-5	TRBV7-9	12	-	TGTGCCAGCACCCTAACTCAAGAGACCCAGTACTTC	CASTLTQETQYF
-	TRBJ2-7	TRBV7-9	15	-	TGTGCCAGCAGCCCACCGGTACTTCAAGATTACGAGCAGTACTTC	CASSPPVLQDYEQYF
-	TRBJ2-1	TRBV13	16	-	TGTGCCAGCAGCTTATTTCTGGCAGGCTCCTACAATGAGCAGTTCTTC	CASSLFLAGSYNEQFF
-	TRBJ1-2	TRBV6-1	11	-	TGTGCCAGCGGTGCCCCCTATGGCTACACCTTC	CASGAPYGYTF
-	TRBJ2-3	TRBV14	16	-	TGTGCCAGCAGCCAAGGAGAGTTGACTAGCACAGATACGCAGTATTTT	CASSQGELTSTDTQYF
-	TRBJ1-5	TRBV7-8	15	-	TGTGCCAGCAGCTTATTAGGGGGGTTGTTTCAGCCCCAGCATTTT	CASSLLGGLFQPQHF
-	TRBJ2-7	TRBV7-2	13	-	TGTGCCAGCAGTTATTTTGGGCCCGGGGAGCAGTACTTC	CASSYFGPGEQYF
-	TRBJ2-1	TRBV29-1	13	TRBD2	TGCAGCGTTGTGACTAGCGGGAGCTATGAGCAGTTCTTC	CSVVTSGSYEQFF
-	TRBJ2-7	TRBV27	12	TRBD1	TGTGCCAGCAGGACAGGGGGCCTCGAGCAGTACTTC	CASRTGGLEQYF
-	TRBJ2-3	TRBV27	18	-	TGTGCCAGCAGTCCGCGCGGATTTCAGGGGTCCACCACAGATACGCAGTATTTT	CASSPRGFQGSTTDTQYF
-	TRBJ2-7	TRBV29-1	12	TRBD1	TGCAGCGTTGGGGACAGGGACTACGAGCAGTACTTC	CSVGDRDYEQYF